These 3 T cell receptor beta chains were sequenced from one sample in a study of Tregs in tolerant kidney transplant recipients. Related graft donors supplied nonmyeloablative bone marrow transplants, and mixed chimerism was transient. The assay was immunoSEQ multiplex PCR, and TCRdb's table has in-frame clones only and misses some. The profile shows under 90,000 clones, 75% to 95% of them singletons. Material: CD4+ T cells from blood (PBMCs), obtained 24 months after the transplant. The receptor set was obtained from a human patient who received a combined kidney and bone marrow transplant. These T cells may partly come from the graft donor.

V is TRBV18 and J is TRBJ1-1; D perhaps matches TRBD1 (5 bases). The CDR3 is made up of 15 amino acids. Trimming took off 2 bases at V and 4 bases at J, with 14 bases between the two ends. CDR1 and CDR2 from the germline V gene are KGHSH and LQKENI. The CDR3, as DNA: TGTGCCAGCTCACCAGGGGGAGGGATTACCACTGAAGCTTTCTTT. Amino acids: CASSPGGGITTEAFF.

The chain uses TRBV6-5 and TRBJ2-2; D is unclear. The CDR3 runs 15 residues. The V and J ends lost 5 bases and 6 bases respectively, with 16 bases between them. Germline V gene sequence: CDR1 MNHEY, CDR2 SVGAGI. The CDR3: CASSPKLEISGELFF. The CDR3, as DNA: TGTGCCAGCAGTCCGAAGCTAGAAATTTCCGGGGAGCTGTTTTTT.

This clone was picked up one time. This chain uses TRBV10-3 with TRBJ2-6, with D perhaps TRBD2 (5 bases). Trimming removed 3 bases from V and 1 base from J, with 10 bases in between. CDR1 and CDR2 (germline): ENHRY, SYGVKD. The CDR3 runs 16 residues. The CDR3 coding sequence is TGTGCCATCAGTGACGAACTAGTTTCTGGGGCCAACGTCCTGACTTTC. Its protein is CAISDELVSGANVLTF.